What follows is one TCR beta chain and its context. This record belongs to a study of control samples from healthy donors and cancer patients. The repertoire was sequenced with immunoSEQ multiplex PCR; TCRdb's copy has only in-frame clones and lacks some. This sample yields 150,000 to 200,000 clones, of which approximately 95% are seen a single time; roughly 1.5% belongs to the top ten. The germline gives CDR1 SGDLS, CDR2 YYNGEE. V lost 3 bases to trimming and J lost 3 bases; unmatched junction nucleotides: 4. The CDR3 is 16 residues long. The gene calls are TRBV9 and TRBJ2-1, with 12 bases aligning to TRBD1. This receptor was obtained from a man in his late teens or twenties in good health. The sequenced sample was blood. The DNA of the CDR3 is TGTGCCAGCAGCGGGGACAGGGGGCCAAGCTACAATGAGCAGTTCTTC. Encoded protein: CASSGDRGPSYNEQFF. The whole variable domain, filled in from reference TRBV9 and TRBJ2-1, reads DSGVTQTPKHLITATGQRVTLRCSPRSGDLSVYWYQQSLDQGLQFLIQYYNGEERAKGNILERFSAQQFPDLHSELNLSSLELGDSALYFCASSGDRGPSYNEQFFGPGTRLTVL.